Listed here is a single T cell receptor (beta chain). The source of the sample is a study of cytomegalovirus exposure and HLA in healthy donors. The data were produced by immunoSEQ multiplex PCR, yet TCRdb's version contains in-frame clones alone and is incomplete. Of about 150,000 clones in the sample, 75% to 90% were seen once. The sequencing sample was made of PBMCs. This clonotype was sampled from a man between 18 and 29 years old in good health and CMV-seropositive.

The CDR3 DNA is TGTGCCAGCAGCTTGCGTGGCTCTGGAAACACCATATATTTT. Encoded protein: CASSLRGSGNTIYF. V gene TRBV7-8 combines with J gene TRBJ1-3; D not resolved. V lost 3 bases and J 0 bases, leaving 6 bases between the germline ends. Germline V gives CDR1 SGHVS, CDR2 FQNEAQ. This CDR3 spans 14 amino acids.